The clone carrying this T cell receptor (beta chain) was recorded once. Study members were between about 18 and 89 years old and lived in fewer than 30 US regions. Someone with COVID-19 had been met by exposed participants within 2 weeks before study entry. This sample is part of a study of blood T cell repertoires in COVID-19. Overall study: PBMCs, B-cell-depleted T cells, or T cells provided the cDNA or gDNA that made up the material.

Losses at the gene ends were 2 bases for V and 4 bases for J; bases not matched to a gene: 2. This CDR3 has 15 amino acids. From germline, CDR1 is MDHEN and CDR2 SYDVKM. In the original workflow: How many nucleated cells were present was estimated from reference gene primer amplification. Assay used: immunoSEQ multiplex PCR; TCRdb lists only in-frame clones, some missing. For V, J and clone size, that table is used; D and trimming come from the DNA. Here the sample spans approximately 300,000 clones, 85% being singletons. The V call is TRBV28, the J call TRBJ2-1; 10 bases are shared with TRBD2. This TCR was recovered from a woman aged 25 to 39 who had been exposed to COVID-19. The sequencing sample was made of PBMCs or T cells enriched from blood (not recorded which). The CDR3 sequence: CASSLGLAVYNEQFF. The CDR3 DNA reads TGTGCCAGCAGTTTAGGACTAGCGGTTTACAATGAGCAGTTCTTC. The variable domain in full, completed from reference TRBV28 and TRBJ2-1, reads DVKVTQSSRYLVKRTGEKVFLECVQDMDHENMFWYRQDPGLGLRLIYFSYDVKMKEKGDIPEGYSVSREKKERFSLILESASTNQTSMYLCASSLGLAVYNEQFFGPGTRLTVL.